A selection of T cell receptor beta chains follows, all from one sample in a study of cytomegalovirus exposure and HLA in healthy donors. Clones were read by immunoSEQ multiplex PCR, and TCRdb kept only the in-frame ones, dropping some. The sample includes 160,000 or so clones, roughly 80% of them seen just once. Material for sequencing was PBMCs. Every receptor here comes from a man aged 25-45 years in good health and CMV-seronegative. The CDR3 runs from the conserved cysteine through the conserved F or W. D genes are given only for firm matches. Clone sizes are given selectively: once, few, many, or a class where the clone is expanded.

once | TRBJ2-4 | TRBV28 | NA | CASSFPIRLTVGKNIQYF | TGTGCCAGCAGTTTCCCCATTAGGCTGACAGTAGGCAAAAACATTCAGTACTTC
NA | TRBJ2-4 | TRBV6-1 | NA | CASNEHIGGNIQYF | TGTGCCAGCAATGAGCATATCGGCGGAAACATTCAGTACTTC
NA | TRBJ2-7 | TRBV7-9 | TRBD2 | CASSLAPGLAGVTYEQYF | TGTGCCAGCAGCTTAGCGCCGGGACTAGCGGGAGTCACCTACGAGCAGTACTTC
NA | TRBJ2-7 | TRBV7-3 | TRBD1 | CASSLAGTDYEQYF | TGTGCCAGCAGCTTGGCCGGGACAGACTACGAGCAGTACTTC
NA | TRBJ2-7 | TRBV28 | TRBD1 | CAINPGGPYEQYF | TGTGCCATCAACCCAGGGGGTCCCTACGAGCAGTACTTC
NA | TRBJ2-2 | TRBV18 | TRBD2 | CASSFLKGGRKSTGELFF | TGTGCCAGCTCTTTTCTGAAGGGAGGGCGAAAATCCACCGGGGAGCTGTTTTTT
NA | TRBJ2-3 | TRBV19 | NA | CASRSGGTTPRLAGTQYF | TGTGCCAGTAGATCTGGTGGGACAACCCCACGACTCGCTGGTACGCAGTATTTT
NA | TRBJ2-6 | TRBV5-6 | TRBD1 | CASSSAGTGISGANVLTF | TGTGCCAGCAGCTCCGCCGGGACAGGGATATCTGGGGCCAACGTCCTGACTTTC
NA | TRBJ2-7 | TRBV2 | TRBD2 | CASSELGLAGPYEQYF | TGTGCCAGCAGTGAATTGGGACTAGCGGGACCCTACGAGCAGTACTTC
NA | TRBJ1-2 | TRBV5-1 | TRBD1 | CASSLGGTGGHYGYTF | TGCGCCAGCAGCTTGGGGGGGACAGGGGGCCACTATGGCTACACCTTC
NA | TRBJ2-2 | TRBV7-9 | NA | CASSQRDSYTGELFF | TGTGCCAGCAGCCAACGGGACTCTTACACCGGGGAGCTGTTTTTT
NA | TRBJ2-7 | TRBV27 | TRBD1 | CASSSRDRRNEQYF | TGTGCCAGCAGTTCCCGGGACAGGCGCAACGAGCAGTACTTC
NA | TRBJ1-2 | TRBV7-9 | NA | CASSLLRDGYTF | TGTGCCAGCAGCTTATTGCGGGACGGCTACACCTTC
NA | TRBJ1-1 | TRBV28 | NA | CAINLGNTEAFF | TGTGCCATCAACCTAGGAAACACTGAAGCTTTCTTT
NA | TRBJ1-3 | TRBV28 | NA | CASVQGGSGNTIYF | TGTGCCAGTGTCCAGGGAGGGTCAGGAAACACCATATATTTT
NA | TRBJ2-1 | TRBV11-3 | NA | CASSLVPREQFF | TGTGCCAGCAGCTTAGTGCCGAGGGAGCAGTTCTTC
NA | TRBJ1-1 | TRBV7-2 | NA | CASSLAGGNTEAFF | TGTGCCAGCAGCTTAGCAGGGGGGAACACTGAAGCTTTCTTT
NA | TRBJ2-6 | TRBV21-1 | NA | CASSKGQVNSGANVLTF | TGTGCCAGCAGCAAAGGACAGGTTAACTCTGGGGCCAACGTCCTGACTTTC
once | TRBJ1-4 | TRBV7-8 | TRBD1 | CASSLGATGGEKLFF | TGTGCCAGCAGCTTAGGCGCGACAGGGGGTGAAAAACTGTTTTTT
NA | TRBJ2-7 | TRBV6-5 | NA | CASSQHTGVLYEQYF | TGTGCCAGCAGCCAACATACAGGTGTCCTCTACGAGCAGTACTTC
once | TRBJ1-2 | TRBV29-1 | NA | CSVLGDSYGYTF | TGCAGCGTTTTGGGGGACTCCTATGGCTACACCTTC
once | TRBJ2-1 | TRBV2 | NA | CASSKLQHEGEFF | TGTGCCAGCAGCAAGCTCCAGCACGAGGGGGAGTTCTTC
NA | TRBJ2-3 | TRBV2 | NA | CASSVNTDTQYF | TGTGCCAGCAGTGTCAACACAGATACGCAGTATTTT
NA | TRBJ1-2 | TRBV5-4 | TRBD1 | CASSSRDSYGYTF | TGTGCCAGCAGCTCCCGGGACAGCTATGGCTACACCTTC
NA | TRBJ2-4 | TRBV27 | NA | CASSLLAKNIQYF | TGTGCCAGCAGTCTTCTAGCCAAAAACATTCAGTACTTC
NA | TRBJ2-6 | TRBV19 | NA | CASSIGPGEVTF | TGTGCCAGTAGTATTGGCCCGGGGGAGGTGACTTTC